This TCR beta chain comes out of a study of cytomegalovirus exposure and HLA in healthy donors. About this clone itself: As yet, its antigen is unknown.

The germline gives CDR1 KGHSH, CDR2 LQKENI. CDR3 size: 17 residues. Losses at the gene ends were 3 bases for V and 5 bases for J; bases not matched to a gene: 15. Broader study findings: Further analysis was carried out later, and it showed several of the most significant clusters appearing linked to common viral pathogens. In a later analysis, DRB1 alleles had the most associated TCRs; HLA-C alleles the fewest. From TCR beta sequences, most subjects' HLA-A and HLA-B alleles were reportedly predicted accurately.

The PCR employed 60 Vbeta primers together with 13 Jbeta primers. Sequenced by immunoSEQ multiplex PCR; TCRdb stores in-frame clones only, minus some. Of roughly 160,000 clones in the sample, 70% to 90% were seen once. What was sequenced was PBMCs. The chain joins TRBV18 to TRBJ1-1, with 7 bases fitting TRBD1. The source of this sequence is a man aged 30 to 39 in good health and CMV-seropositive. As DNA, the CDR3 is TGTGCCAGCTCACCTGTCAACGCGGCAGGGGGAGGAACTGAAGCTTTCTTT. This codes for CASSPVNAAGGGTEAFF.